This T cell receptor beta chain is drawn from a study of beta chain features in type 1 diabetes. General study findings and limits: Researchers report that Type 1 diabetes patients had moderately but significantly shorter TCRB CDR3s across all four CD4+ subsets.

Every isolated RNA sample was fully reverse transcribed, so sequencing captured expressed TCRB transcripts. Some clones are missing from TCRdb's copy, which holds only in-frame ones; the method was immunoSEQ multiplex PCR. The table shows some 240,000 clones, with approximately 16% occurring only once. Comment on this clone: Its antigen is still unknown.

V shed 4 bases and J 4 bases; nucleotides not matched to a gene: 11. From germline, CDR1 is SGHNT and CDR2 YYREEE (reference sequence). This CDR3 has 16 amino acids. Material for sequencing was naive CD4+ T cells from blood. V gene TRBV5-4 combines with J gene TRBJ2-7, with 10 bases identical to TRBD2. This receptor was identified in a man aged 25 to 45 with type 1 diabetes. CDR3 region: CASSPGAGGPRYEQYF. CDR3 nucleotide sequence: TGTGCCAGCAGCCCGGGAGCGGGAGGGCCTAGGTACGAGCAGTACTTC. Full variable domain (missing parts from reference TRBV5-4 and TRBJ2-7): ETGVTQSPTHLIKTRGQQVTLRCSSQSGHNTVSWYQQALGQGPQFIFQYYREEENGRGNFPPRFSGLQFPNYSSELNVNALELDDSALYLCASSPGAGGPRYEQYFGPGTRLTVT.